This entry is about one T cell receptor (beta chain). The sample is drawn from a study of blood T cell repertoires in COVID-19. For the study at large: Samples came from the United States, Italy and Spain, spanning acute and convalescent COVID-19. PBMCs, B-cell-depleted T cells, or T cells provided the cDNA or gDNA that made up the material.

Authors' analysis steps: Estimation of nucleated cell counts was performed using reference gene primer amplification. Sequencing used immunoSEQ multiplex PCR; TCRdb keeps in-frame clones, though not all of them. V and J calls plus clone size are reproduced from that table; the DNA served to infer D and trimming. The sample holds about 90,000 clones, 85% to 95% seen once. Germline loops: CDR1 LGHDT, CDR2 YNNKEL (reference sequence). The CDR3 is made up of 15 amino acids. J gave up 10 bases and V 1 base, and 8 bases lay outside the gene matches. The specimen sequenced was peripheral blood. The clonotype originates from a woman aged 60-70 years with active COVID-19. The chain employs TRBV3-1 (or the pseudogene TRBV3-2) and TRBJ1-4, with 8 positions matching TRBD1. CDR3 protein: CASSQVADRVGKLFF. CDR3 DNA sequence: TGTGCCAGCAGCCAAGTTGCGGACAGGGTTGGAAAACTGTTTTTT.